This T cell receptor (beta chain) stems from a study of shared clonotypes between healthy human individuals. Study results and limitations: Memory subsets generally showed smaller estimated richness than naive subsets did.

Measured with immunoSEQ multiplex PCR; TCRdb has only the in-frame clones, and not every one. The data contain approximately 2,000,000 clones, 85% to 95% of them singletons. Per germline, CDR1 MNHEY and CDR2 SVGAGI. J was trimmed by 0 bases and V by 7 bases; bases with no gene match: 5. The CDR3 runs 14 residues. A remark on this clone: The antigen is not known.

V gene TRBV6-5 combines with J gene TRBJ1-2; TRBD1 matches at 7 bases. The source is a man between 18 and 29 years old in good health. Some clones in this sample may be carry-over from other donors' samples. The sample comprised naive CD4+ T cells from PBMCs. Subset: CD45RA+ positively selected. This CDR3 reads CASTRDRANYGYTF. CDR3 DNA: TGTGCCAGCACTCGGGACAGAGCTAACTATGGCTACACCTTC.